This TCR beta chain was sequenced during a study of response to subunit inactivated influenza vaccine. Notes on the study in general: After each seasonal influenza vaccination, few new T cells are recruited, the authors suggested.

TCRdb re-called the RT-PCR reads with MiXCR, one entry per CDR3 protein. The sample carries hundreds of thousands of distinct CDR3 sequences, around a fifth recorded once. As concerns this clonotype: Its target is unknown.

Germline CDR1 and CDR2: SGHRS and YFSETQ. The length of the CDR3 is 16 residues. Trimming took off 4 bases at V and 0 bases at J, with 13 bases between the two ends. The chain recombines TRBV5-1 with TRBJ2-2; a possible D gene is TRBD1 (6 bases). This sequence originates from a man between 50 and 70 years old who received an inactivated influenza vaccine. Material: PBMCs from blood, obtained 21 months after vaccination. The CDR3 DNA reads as TGCGCCAGCAGCCTCGGACAGACTACGAACACCGGGGAGCTGTTTTTT. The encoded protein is CASSLGQTTNTGELFF.